Below, 8 T cell receptor beta chains from the same sample are listed, as sequenced in a study of vaccination and CD4 T cells after COVID-19. The antigens these receptors bind are not known. The Oncomine TCR Beta short-read assay was what sequenced the DNA obtained from cultured CD4+ T cells. TCRdb recomputed calls from the PCR reads with MiXCR, one row per CDR3 protein. The sample lists approximately 20,000 distinct CDR3 sequences; around 37% were seen once. Time point described: late sampling 161 to 241 days after vaccination in three convalescent patients. Treatment described: roughly 11-day PBMC culture with coronavirus spike peptide pools or control peptides (ViraFEST assay). Material: CD4+ T cells from blood, cultured in vitro, obtained about 7 months after SARS-CoV-2 vaccination. The source of these receptors is a human donor who had recovered from COVID-19.

This chain connects TRBV19 to TRBJ1-1; the D gene is possibly TRBD1 (5 bases). Trimming took off 3 bases at V and 3 bases at J, with 5 bases between the two ends. The CDR3 is 12 amino acids. Per germline, CDR1 LNHDA and CDR2 SQIVND (reference sequence). The CDR3 nucleotides read TGTGCCAGTAGTATGGGGGACACTGAAGCTTTCTTT. Protein sequence: CASSMGDTEAFF.

Of note for this clonotype: The CDR3 ends on some other residue instead of the conserved phenylalanine or tryptophan, so this is likely a read error. The rearrangement links TRBV20-1 to TRBJ1-5; D is possibly TRBD1 (5 bases). The CDR3 is made up of 13 amino acids. CDR1 is DFQATT and CDR2 is SNEGSKA in the germline V gene (reference sequence). Between the trimmed V and J ends, which lost 3 bases and 7 bases, there was a span of 13 bases. The CDR3 reads CSASSGTAQPQHL. Written as DNA, the CDR3 is TGCAGTGCTAGCTCAGGGACTGCGCAGCCCCAGCATCTT.

V and J are TRBV5-1 and TRBJ1-1; D is ambiguous. Germline assignment: CDR1 SGHRS and CDR2 YFSETQ. CDR3 length: 14 amino acids. The V and J ends lost 2 bases and 0 bases respectively, with 8 bases between them. The CDR3, as DNA: TGCGCCAGCAGCTTAGGAGCCGTGAACACTGAAGCTTTCTTT. Translation: CASSLGAVNTEAFF.

The chain recombines TRBV6-1 with TRBJ1-2, with 7 bases identical to TRBD1. Unmatched junction bases numbered 7, after V lost 2 bases and J lost 7 bases. Germline V lookup: CDR1 MNHNS, CDR2 SASEGT. The CDR3 has 14 residues. CDR3 sequence: CASSERQGAIGYTF. The CDR3 DNA sequence: TGTGCCAGCAGTGAAAGACAGGGAGCTATTGGCTACACCTTC.

This rearrangement joins TRBV15 to TRBJ2-2; 7 positions agree with TRBD1. Trimming cost V 9 bases and J 7 bases; bases outside gene matches: 11. The CDR3 extends over 14 amino acids. Per the germline V gene, CDR1 is LNHNV and CDR2 is YYDKDF (reference sequence). The CDR3 protein is CATRLDREVGELFF. The CDR3 DNA sequence: TGTGCCACTCGCTTAGACAGGGAAGTCGGGGAGCTGTTTTTT.

The chain uses TRBV6-2 or TRBV6-3 and TRBJ2-7; 8 nucleotides line up with TRBD1. The length of the CDR3 is 14 residues. V trimming: 0 bases; J trimming: 3 bases; junction bases outside the gene matches: 1. Germline V gene lookup returns CDR1 MNHEY and CDR2 SVGEGT. CDR3 loop: CASSYSTGDYEQYF. DNA of the CDR3: TGTGCCAGCAGTTACTCGACAGGGGACTACGAGCAGTACTTC.

The J gene is TRBJ2-7, the V gene TRBV6-2 or TRBV6-3, with D perhaps given as TRBD1 or TRBD2 (5 bases each). V was pared by 5 bases and J by 3 bases, with 14 bases between. CDR1 is MNHEY and CDR2 is SVGEGT in the germline V gene. The CDR3 has 14 residues. The CDR3 DNA is TGTGCCAGCAGTCCCCCGGGACCCCGCTACGAGCAGTACTTC. It translates to CASSPPGPRYEQYF.

CDR3 bases: TGTGCCAGCAGCCGGATCGCGGAGACCTACGAGCAGTACTTC. Its translation: CASSRIAETYEQYF. The chain is built from TRBV7-6 and TRBJ2-7; D not resolved. The CDR3 has 14 residues. Germline lookup yields CDR1 SGHVS and CDR2 FNYEAQ. With 5 bases removed from V and 2 bases from J, the gap between germline ends came to 13 bases. Full variable domain (remainder filled in from reference TRBV7-6 and TRBJ2-7): GAGVSQSPRYKVTKRGQDVALRCDPISGHVSLYWYRQALGQGPEFLTYFNYEAQQDKSGLPNDRFSAERPEGSISTLTIQRTEQRDSAMYRCASSRIAETYEQYFGPGTRLTVT.